The TCR beta chain under discussion was sequenced for a study of T cell clonality in common variable immunodeficiency. Study conclusions and caveats: In common variable immunodeficiency, TCR beta chains reportedly carried fewer deletions and N-nucleotide insertions.

Profiling relied on immunoSEQ multiplex PCR, and the TCRdb table lists in-frame clones only, not all of them. The sample was found to contain 35,000 or so clones, and every one recurs. V lost 2 bases, J lost 5 bases, and 9 bases lay in between. Germline loops: CDR1 KGHSH, CDR2 LQKENI. The length of the CDR3 is 13 residues. This clone was counted only a few times. Its specificity is unknown. The read ends 3 residues early relative to the CDR3; the germline J gene fills the gap. The sequence came from a human donor with common variable immunodeficiency. The chain couples TRBV18 to TRBJ2-5; a weak D match, TRBD2 (6 bases). Sequencing input: peripheral blood mononuclear cells. CDR3 residues: CASSPGGEETQYF. CDR3 bases read: TGTGCCAGCTCACCAGGAGGGGAGGAGACC.